The clone carrying this T cell receptor (beta chain) has only a few counts. Its antigen is as yet unknown. Germline values: CDR1 MNHEY, CDR2 SMNVEV (reference sequence). The CDR3 runs to 13 residues. The V end was cut by 4 bases, the J end by 2 bases, with 8 bases between. Library preparation (for TCRbeta) was performed with unique molecular identifiers. TCRdb independently ran MiXCR on the PCR reads; one entry per CDR3 protein. Here the sample spans around 200,000 distinct CDR3 sequences, approximately 19% being singletons. These data are taken from a study of T-cell reconstitution after alpha-beta-depleted transplantation in children. Study-wide results and caveats: Several patients had high TCRbeta diversity at day 60; it came from surviving recipient T cells and thymic progenitors.

This chain joins TRBV27 and TRBJ1-1, with no clear D. The TCR sequence derives from a male patient between 2 and 15 years old who had a stem cell transplant for acute lymphoblastic leukemia, so the T cells may come from the graft donor. The source was PBMCs, mostly from graft donor cells, collected 360 days after TCRalphabeta/CD19-depleted stem cell transplant. The chain's CDR3 is CASSWAGNTEAFF. In DNA form, the CDR3 reads TGTGCCAGCAGTTGGGCAGGCAACACTGAAGCTTTCTTT.